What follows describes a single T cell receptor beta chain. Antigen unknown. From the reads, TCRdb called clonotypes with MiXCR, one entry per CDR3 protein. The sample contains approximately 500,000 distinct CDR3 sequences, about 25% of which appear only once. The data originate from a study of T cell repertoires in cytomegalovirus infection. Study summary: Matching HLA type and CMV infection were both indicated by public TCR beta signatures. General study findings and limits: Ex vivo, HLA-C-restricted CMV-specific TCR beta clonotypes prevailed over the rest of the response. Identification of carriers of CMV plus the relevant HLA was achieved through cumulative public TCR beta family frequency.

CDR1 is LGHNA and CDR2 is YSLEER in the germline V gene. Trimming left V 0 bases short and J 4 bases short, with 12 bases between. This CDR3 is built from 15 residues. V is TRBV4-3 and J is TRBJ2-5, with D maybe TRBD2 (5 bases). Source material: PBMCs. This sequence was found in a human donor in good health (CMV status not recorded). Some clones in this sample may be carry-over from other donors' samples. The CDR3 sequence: CASSQDWGSGETQYF. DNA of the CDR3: TGCGCCAGCAGCCAAGATTGGGGAAGCGGAGAGACCCAGTACTTC.